Below, one TCR beta chain is given with its context. The specificity of this receptor is unknown. No base qualities exist here, and no much larger clone lies one base off it. This sample is part of a study of response to subunit inactivated influenza vaccine (dated by TCRdb to 2017 to 2018). A note on the overall study: Deep quantitative T cell receptor repertoire profiling was used in the study to track responses to a trivalent subunit inactivated influenza vaccine. The full study reports these points: It was suggested by the authors that each seasonal influenza vaccination may recruit only a limited number of new T cells.

Libraries were built with RT-PCR. The sequencing machine was an Illumina HiSeq 2500. TCRdb cleaned the public reads at Q25 with fastp, built clones with MiXCR and kept in-frame beta chains. Every CDR3 protein is listed once, alongside the most common genes and DNA of its rows. The sample table contains approximately 500,000 distinct CDR3 sequences; only one count was recorded for 12% to 15% of them. The ten largest clonotypes hold around 10% of the sample. V ends up 6 bases short and J 5 bases short, with an unmatched junction base count of 8. The germline V gene (reference sequence) yields DFQATT for CDR1 and SNEGSKA for CDR2. The CDR3 runs 15 residues from the cysteine to the phenylalanine. The CDR3 DNA has 45 bases and is translated from base 1.

This chain is built from TRBV20-1 and TRBJ2-3, with 13 bases aligning to TRBD2. The TCR sequence derives from a man aged 45 to 65 who received an inactivated influenza vaccine. Donor details come from another sample of the same person, matched by shared clones. Sequences were derived from PBMCs from blood, sampled 11 to 12 days after vaccination. At the DNA level, the sequence is TGCAGTGCCACTTGGACTAGCGGGAGACTAGATACGCAGTATTTT. The encoded protein is CSATWTSGRLDTQYF.